This paragraph reports one T cell receptor (beta chain). Its cognate antigen is unknown. The data derive from a study of CD8+CD57+ T cells in acquired aplastic anemia. Background on the study: Isolated CD4+ and CD8+ cells, once sorted, yielded DNA averaging about 3.1 ug. General study results and limits: A significant difference in CD8+ Simpson's diversity between patients and controls was not found. Around 29 CD8+ CDR3 sequences were shared between patients and controls.

CDR3 and TCR beta VDJ profiling relied on a genomic DNA template. TCRdb independently ran MiXCR on the reads; one entry per CDR3 protein. The sample consists of about 190,000 distinct CDR3 sequences, around 59% of them appearing once. The sample consisted of sorted CD4+, CD8+, or CD8+CD57+ T cells (not recorded which) from PBMCs. The sequence was obtained from a human donor in good health, serving as a control.

The CDR3 DNA reads as TGTGCCAGCAGCGGATACAGGGTTGAAAAACTGTTTTTT. This encodes CASSGYRVEKLFF. The V call is TRBV11-3, the J call TRBJ1-4; D might be TRBD1 (6 bases). Germline CDR1 and CDR2: SGHNT and YENEEA. The CDR3 runs 13 residues. V was clipped by 5 bases and J by 7 bases, with 11 bases between them.